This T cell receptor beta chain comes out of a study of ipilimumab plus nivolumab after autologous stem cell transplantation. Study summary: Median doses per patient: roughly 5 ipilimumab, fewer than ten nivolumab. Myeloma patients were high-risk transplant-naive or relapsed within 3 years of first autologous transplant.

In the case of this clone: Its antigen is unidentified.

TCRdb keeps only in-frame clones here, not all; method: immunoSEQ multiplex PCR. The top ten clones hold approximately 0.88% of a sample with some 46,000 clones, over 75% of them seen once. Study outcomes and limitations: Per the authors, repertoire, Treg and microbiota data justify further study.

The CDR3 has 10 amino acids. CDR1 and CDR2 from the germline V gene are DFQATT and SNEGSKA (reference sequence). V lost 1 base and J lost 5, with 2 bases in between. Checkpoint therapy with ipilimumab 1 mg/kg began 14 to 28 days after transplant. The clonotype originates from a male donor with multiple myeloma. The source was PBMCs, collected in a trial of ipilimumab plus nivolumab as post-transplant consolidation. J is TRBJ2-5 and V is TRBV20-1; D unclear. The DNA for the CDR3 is TGCAGTGCTAGAGGGGAGACCCAGTACTTC. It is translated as CSARGETQYF.